Here is one T cell receptor beta chain with its context. In the original workflow: Amplifying reference gene primers gave estimates of nucleated cell counts. This table comes from immunoSEQ multiplex PCR, and its TCRdb copy is limited to in-frame clones, with some not included. V and J calls and clone size are given by that table; D and trimming were obtained from the DNA. The sample carries about 250,000 clones, roughly 84% recorded once. This CDR3 is built from 14 residues. Germline assignment: CDR1 MGHRA and CDR2 YSYEKL. Trimming pared 3 bases from V and 2 bases from J, leaving 10 bases between. These data belong to a study of blood T cell repertoires in COVID-19. About the study: T cells, B-cell-depleted T cells, or PBMCs provided the cDNA or gDNA that served as material.

The TCR originated in a woman between 35 and 50 years old who had recovered from COVID-19. Sequencing input: peripheral blood. This chain uses TRBV4-1 with TRBJ1-2, with TRBD1 as a possible D gene (5 bases). Here the CDR3 DNA reads TGCGCCAGCAGCCACCAAGGGGAAAACTATGGCTACACCTTC. This codes for CASSHQGENYGYTF.